The following is a T cell receptor (beta chain) sequence with its context. Not enrolled were patients with uncontrolled infection, other autoimmune disease, pregnancy or lactation. The data stem from a study of T cells in Graves' hyperthyroidism and ophthalmopathy. There were TCR beta CDR3 regions amplified from RNA transcripts. Primed by the HTBI set, a first-round RT-PCR was run on the TCR CDR3. TCRdb fed the multiplex PCR reads into MiXCR, producing one record per CDR3 protein. The sample lists hundreds of thousands of distinct CDR3 sequences; approximately 25% were seen once. This CDR3 is 15 amino acids long. The V and J ends lost 2 bases and 5 bases, in that order; junction bases with no gene match: 7. Germline-derived CDR1 and CDR2 are MNHEY and SMNVEV (reference sequence).

Sample: blood. The receptor was derived from a woman in her 30s with Graves' ophthalmopathy. V and J are TRBV27 and TRBJ2-7; TRBD1 matches 9 bases. The CDR3 nucleotides are TGTGCCAGCAGTTTAACGGGACAGGGTGGCCACGAGCAGTACTTC. It specifies CASSLTGQGGHEQYF.